These 13 T cell receptor beta chains originate from one sample sequenced in a study of blood T cell repertoires in COVID-19. Clones were sequenced by immunoSEQ multiplex PCR, and TCRdb holds only the in-frame ones, with some missing. The repertoire has roughly 260,000 clones, about 88% of them found once; the top ten carry approximately 4%. The specimen was peripheral blood. These receptors were obtained from a man aged 55 to 70 who had recovered from COVID-19.

The chain uses TRBV29-1 and TRBJ1-4; D is perhaps TRBD1 (6 bases). V was trimmed by 6 bases and J by 3 bases, leaving 11 bases between them. Germline V gene sequence: CDR1 SQVTM, CDR2 ANQGSEA. The length of the CDR3 is 13 residues. CDR3 sequence reads: CSVGAGPNEKLFF. DNA for the CDR3: TGCAGCGTGGGGGCAGGGCCTAATGAAAAACTGTTTTTT. Full variable domain (remainder filled in from reference TRBV29-1 and TRBJ1-4): SAVISQKPSRDICQRGTSLTIQCQVDSQVTMMFWYRQQPGQSLTLIATANQGSEATYESGFVIDKFPISRPNLTFSTLTVSNMSPEDSSIYLCSVGAGPNEKLFFGSGTQLSVL.

The chain is built from TRBV27 and TRBJ1-1, with D possibly being TRBD1 (6 bases). Germline values: CDR1 MNHEY, CDR2 SMNVEV (reference sequence). This CDR3 region has 14 residues. V shed 1 base and J shed 3 bases, with 9 bases lying between them. Here the CDR3 DNA reads TGTGCCAGCAGTTTATACAGGGCGGACACTGAAGCTTTCTTT. It yields the protein CASSLYRADTEAFF.

The chain joins TRBV3-1 (or the pseudogene TRBV3-2) to TRBJ2-1; 9 bases line up with TRBD2. The germline CDR1 and CDR2 sequences are LGHDT and YNNKEL (reference sequence). V lost 0 bases to trimming and J lost 9 bases; unmatched junction nucleotides: 12. The CDR3 loop spans 17 amino acids. The CDR3 DNA reads as TGTGCCAGCAGCCAAGAAAGATCTCTAGCGGGGATCGGTGAGCAGTTCTTC. Its translation: CASSQERSLAGIGEQFF.

The V gene is TRBV4-2, the J gene TRBJ2-5; 12 nucleotides align to TRBD2. Looked up from germline, CDR1 is LGHNA and CDR2 is YNFKEQ. This CDR3 contains 16 residues. V was pared by 0 bases and J by 4 bases, with 3 bases of the junction left unmatched. Here the CDR3 DNA reads TGTGCCAGCAGCCAAGATCCTAGCGGGGGGGCAGAGACCCAGTACTTC. As protein: CASSQDPSGGAETQYF.

This chain links TRBV13 with TRBJ2-1; 8 positions agree with TRBD2. V dropped 5 bases and J dropped 6; count of bases not matched to a gene: 6. Germline V gene lookup returns CDR1 PRHDT and CDR2 FYEKMQ (reference sequence). This CDR3 contains 14 residues. CDR3 nucleotides: TGTGCCAGCAGCCAAAATCGGGGGGGCAATGAGCAGTTCTTC. Translating gives CASSQNRGGNEQFF.

The CDR3 DNA sequence: TGTGCCAGCAGCTCCCGAGTCGACACTGAAGCTTTCTTT. This codes for CASSSRVDTEAFF. The genes are TRBV11-3 and TRBJ1-1; D gene ambiguous. Trimming removed 4 bases from V and 3 bases from J, with 9 bases in between. CDR1 SGHNT and CDR2 YENEEA come from the germline V gene. This CDR3 has 13 residues.

The rearrangement uses TRBV10-3 and TRBJ1-2; 7 bases agree with TRBD1. This CDR3 is built from 15 residues. V shed 5 bases, J shed 0 bases, and the junction held 6 bases outside the gene matches. Germline V gene sequence: CDR1 ENHRY, CDR2 SYGVKD. The CDR3 nucleotides are TGTGCCATCAGTAGGACAGGTTCTACTAACTATGGCTACACCTTC. Translated: CAISRTGSTNYGYTF.

This chain connects TRBV19 to TRBJ2-7; a possible D gene is TRBD1 (5 bases). This CDR3 is built from 13 residues. Germline V gives CDR1 LNHDA, CDR2 SQIVND (reference sequence). Deletions cut 10 bases from V and 1 base from J, with 14 bases between. The CDR3 nucleotides are TGTGCCACCTCGACAGTTGCTTCCTACGAGCAGTACTTC. As protein: CATSTVASYEQYF.

This clone was counted only a few times. Here the CDR3 DNA reads TGTGCCAGCAGCCTTAACACCGGGGAGCTGTTTTTT. Its translation is CASSLNTGELFF. This sequence joins TRBV7-6 and TRBJ2-2, with unresolved D. CDR3 length equals 12 residues. Trimming removed 5 bases from V and 2 bases from J, with 3 bases in between. CDR1 and CDR2 from the germline V gene are SGHVS and FNYEAQ.

The chain couples TRBV19 to TRBJ1-5; D perhaps matches TRBD1 (6 bases). In germline, CDR1 is LNHDA, CDR2 SQIVND (reference sequence). This CDR3 contains 16 residues. Trimming removed 3 bases at V and 8 bases at J, with 20 bases between. The CDR3 is CASSIGGRGGREPQHF. The CDR3 DNA reads as TGTGCCAGTAGTATTGGGGGCCGGGGGGGCAGAGAGCCCCAGCATTTT.

The V call is TRBV6-5, the J call TRBJ2-7; 7 bases fit TRBD2. CDR1 MNHEY and CDR2 SVGAGI come from the germline V gene. CDR3 size: 15 residues. The J segment lost 2 bases and the V segment lost 5 bases, leaving 9 bases of the junction unmatched. The CDR3 DNA follows: TGTGCCAGCAGTCTGGGAGGGCCCCCTACCTACGAGCAGTACTTC. Its protein product is CASSLGGPPTYEQYF.

About this clone: The sample holds other DNA sequences that translate to the same CDR3. This chain connects TRBV7-2 to TRBJ2-5, with 7 bases matching TRBD2. Germline-derived CDR1 and CDR2 are SGHTA and FQGNSA. J gave up 2 bases and V 1 base, and 1 base lay outside the gene matches. This CDR3 is built from 14 residues. The CDR3 loop is CASSLGGGQETQYF. The CDR3 nucleotides are TGTGCCAGCAGCTTAGGGGGGGGTCAAGAGACCCAGTACTTC.

This chain links TRBV2 with TRBJ1-4, with TRBD1 matching 9 bases. Germline CDR1 reads SNHLY; CDR2 reads FYNNEI. The CDR3 loop spans 13 amino acids. V gave up 6 bases and J gave up 8 bases; unmatched junction bases: 4. CDR3 protein: CASRNRGQEKLFF. The CDR3 region has the DNA TGTGCCAGCAGAAACAGGGGGCAGGAAAAACTGTTTTTT.